The clone carrying this TCR beta chain occurred a few times. No antigen is known for it. This entry comes from a study of T cell repertoires in cytomegalovirus infection. About the research overall: Through public TCR beta signatures, both CMV infection and matching HLA type were indicated.

After removal of 10 bases from V and 5 bases from J, the junction contained 3 bases not matched to a gene. CDR3 length equals 11 residues. TCRdb fed the reads into MiXCR, producing one record per CDR3 protein. The top ten clones hold 15% to 20% of a sample with hundreds of thousands of distinct CDR3 sequences, 30% to 35% of them seen once. This TCR derives from a human donor in good health (CMV status not recorded). Some clones in this sample may be carry-over from other donors' samples. The V and J genes are TRBV12-3 or TRBV12-4 and TRBJ2-5, with 8 bases lining up with TRBD1. This sample comprised cultured PBMCs, obtained from culture after CMV antigen stimulation. The CDR3 region is CATRTGETQYF. CDR3 in DNA: TGTGCCACCCGGACAGGGGAGACCCAGTACTTC.